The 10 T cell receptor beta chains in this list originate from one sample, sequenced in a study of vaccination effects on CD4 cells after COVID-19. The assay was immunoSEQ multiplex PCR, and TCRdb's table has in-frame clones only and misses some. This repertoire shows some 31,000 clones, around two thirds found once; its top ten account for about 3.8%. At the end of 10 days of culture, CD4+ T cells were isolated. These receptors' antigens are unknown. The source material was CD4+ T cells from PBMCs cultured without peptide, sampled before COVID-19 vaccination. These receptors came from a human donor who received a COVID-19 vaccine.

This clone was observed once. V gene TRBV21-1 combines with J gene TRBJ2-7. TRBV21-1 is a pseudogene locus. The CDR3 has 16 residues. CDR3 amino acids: CASSKERGRETYEQYF. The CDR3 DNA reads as TGTGCCAGCAGCAAAGAAAGGGGAAGGGAGACCTACGAGCAGTACTTC.

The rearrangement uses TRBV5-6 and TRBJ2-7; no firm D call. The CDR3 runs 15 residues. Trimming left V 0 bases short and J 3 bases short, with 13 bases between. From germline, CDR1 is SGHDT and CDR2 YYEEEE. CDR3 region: CASSLEIPFVYEQYF. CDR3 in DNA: TGTGCCAGCAGCTTGGAGATACCCTTTGTCTACGAGCAGTACTTC.

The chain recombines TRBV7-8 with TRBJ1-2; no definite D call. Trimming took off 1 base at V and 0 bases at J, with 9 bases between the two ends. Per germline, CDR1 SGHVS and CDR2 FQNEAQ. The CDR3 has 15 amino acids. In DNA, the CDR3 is TGTGCCAGCAGCTTAGGGGCGAACGCTAACTATGGCTACACCTTC. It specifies CASSLGANANYGYTF.

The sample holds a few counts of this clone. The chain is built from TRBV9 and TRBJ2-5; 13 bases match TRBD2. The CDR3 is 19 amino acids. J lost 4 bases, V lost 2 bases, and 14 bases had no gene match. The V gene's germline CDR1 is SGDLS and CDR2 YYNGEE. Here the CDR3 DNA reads TGTGCCAGCAGCGTCGACCGACTAGCGGGAGGCTTTAGTCGAGAGACCCAGTACTTC. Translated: CASSVDRLAGGFSRETQYF.

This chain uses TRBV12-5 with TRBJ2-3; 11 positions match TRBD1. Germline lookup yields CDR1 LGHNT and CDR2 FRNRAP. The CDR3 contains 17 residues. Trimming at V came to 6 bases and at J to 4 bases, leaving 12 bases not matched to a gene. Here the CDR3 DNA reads TGTGCTAGTGGGCGCGGGACAGGGGGATTTCGTGCAGATACGCAGTATTTT. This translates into CASGRGTGGFRADTQYF.

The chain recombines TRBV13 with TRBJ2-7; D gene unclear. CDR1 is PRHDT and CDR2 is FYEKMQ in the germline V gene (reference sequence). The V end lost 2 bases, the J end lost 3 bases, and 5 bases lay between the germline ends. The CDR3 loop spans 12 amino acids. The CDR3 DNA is TGTGCCAGCAGCTTATTTCTCTACGAGCAGTACTTC. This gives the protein CASSLFLYEQYF.

As DNA, the CDR3 is TGTGCCAGCAGTGCACGACAGGGCGGTTCGGATTCACCCCTCCACTTT. This codes for CASSARQGGSDSPLHF. The V and J genes are TRBV2 and TRBJ1-6; 7 nucleotides match TRBD1. The CDR3 contains 16 residues. Germline values: CDR1 SNHLY, CDR2 FYNNEI. The V gene end was trimmed by 4 bases and the J gene end by 8 bases; junction bases not matched to a gene: 11.

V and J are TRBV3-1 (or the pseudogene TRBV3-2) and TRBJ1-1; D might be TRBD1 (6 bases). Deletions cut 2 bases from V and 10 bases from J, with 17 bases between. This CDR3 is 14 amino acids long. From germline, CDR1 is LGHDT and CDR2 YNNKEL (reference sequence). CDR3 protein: CASSQLLQGRGAFF. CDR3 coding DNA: TGTGCCAGCAGCCAACTCTTACAGGGTAGAGGAGCTTTCTTT.

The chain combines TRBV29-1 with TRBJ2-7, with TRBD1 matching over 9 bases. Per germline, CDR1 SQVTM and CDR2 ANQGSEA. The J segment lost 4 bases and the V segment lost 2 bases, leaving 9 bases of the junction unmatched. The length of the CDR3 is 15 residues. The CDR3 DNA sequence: TGCAGCGTTGAAATTGAGACAGGGGGTATTTACGAGCAGTACTTC. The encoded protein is CSVEIETGGIYEQYF.

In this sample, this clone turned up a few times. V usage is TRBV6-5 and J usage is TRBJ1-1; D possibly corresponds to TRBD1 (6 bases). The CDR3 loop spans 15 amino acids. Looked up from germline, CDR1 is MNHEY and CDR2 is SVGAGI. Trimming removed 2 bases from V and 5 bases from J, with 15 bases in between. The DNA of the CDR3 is TGTGCCAGCAGTTACAAGGGACAAGGTATGACTGAAGCTTTCTTT. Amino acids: CASSYKGQGMTEAFF.